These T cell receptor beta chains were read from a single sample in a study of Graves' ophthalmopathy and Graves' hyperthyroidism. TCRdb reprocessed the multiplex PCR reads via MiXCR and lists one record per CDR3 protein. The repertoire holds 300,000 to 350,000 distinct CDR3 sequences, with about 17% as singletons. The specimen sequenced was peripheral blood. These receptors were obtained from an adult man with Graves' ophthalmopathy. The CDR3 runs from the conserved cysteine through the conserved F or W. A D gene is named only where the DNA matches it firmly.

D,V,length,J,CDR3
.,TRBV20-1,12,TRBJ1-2,CSARDRDHGYTF
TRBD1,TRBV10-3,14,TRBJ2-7,CAITSADRAGEQYF
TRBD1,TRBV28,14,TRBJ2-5,CASSQDREQETQYF
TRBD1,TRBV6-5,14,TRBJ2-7,CASSTGTASYEQYF
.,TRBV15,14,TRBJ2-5,CATSEAVPSGTQYF
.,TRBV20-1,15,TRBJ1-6,CSATLDARANSPLHF
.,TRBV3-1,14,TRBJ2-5,CASSQSRAQETQYF
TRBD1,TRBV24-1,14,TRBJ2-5,CATSDVDREETQYF
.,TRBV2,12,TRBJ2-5,CASSDGRETQYF
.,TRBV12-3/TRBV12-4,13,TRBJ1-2,CASTLGASRGYTF
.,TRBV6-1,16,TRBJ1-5,CASSVWAGQLYQPQHF
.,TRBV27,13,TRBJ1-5,CASGVSGNQPQHF
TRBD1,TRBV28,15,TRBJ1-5,CASRRDRDRNQPQHF
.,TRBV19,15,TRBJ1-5,CASRPSGMFNQPQHF
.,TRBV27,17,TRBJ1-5,CASSLDPIIAGNQPQRF
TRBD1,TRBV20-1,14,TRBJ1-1,CSAEGAQLNTEAFF
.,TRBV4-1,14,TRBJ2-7,CASSQDPSSYEQYF
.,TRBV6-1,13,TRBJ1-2,CASSEARGYGYTF
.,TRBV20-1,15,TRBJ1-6,CSARSRPGYNSPLHF
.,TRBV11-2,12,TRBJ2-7,CASRQGGYEQYF
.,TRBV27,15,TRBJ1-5,CASSYTRAGSQPQHF
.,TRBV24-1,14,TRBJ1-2,CATSDFGANYGYIF
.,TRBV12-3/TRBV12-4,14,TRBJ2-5,CASSLATEQETQYF
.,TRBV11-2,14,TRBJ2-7,CASSVRDQPWEQYF
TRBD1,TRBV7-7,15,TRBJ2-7,CASSRGTGGGDEQYF
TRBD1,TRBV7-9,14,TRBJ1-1,CASSNRGYNTEAFF
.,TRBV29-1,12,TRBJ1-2,CSVLTGADGYTF
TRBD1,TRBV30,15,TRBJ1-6,CAWSRTGTGASPLHF
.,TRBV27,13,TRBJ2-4,CATTGQNKNIQYF
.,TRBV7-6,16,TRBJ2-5,CASSGPPGGPQETQYF
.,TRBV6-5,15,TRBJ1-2,CASSTDLEGRRGYTF
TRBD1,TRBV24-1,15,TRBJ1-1,CATSDGTATNTEAFF
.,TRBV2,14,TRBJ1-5,CASRGRYSNQPQHF
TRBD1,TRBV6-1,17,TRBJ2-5,CASSEVLTGGLRETQYF
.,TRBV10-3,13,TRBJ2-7,CAITQRASDEQYF
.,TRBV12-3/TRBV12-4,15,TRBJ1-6,CASSLGADHNSPLHF
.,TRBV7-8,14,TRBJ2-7,CASSLDIGSYEQYF
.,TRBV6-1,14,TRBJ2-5,CASTQGSRGETQYF
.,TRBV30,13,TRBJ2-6,CAWSTGGANVLTF
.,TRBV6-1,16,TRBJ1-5,CASSAAAGESNQPQHF
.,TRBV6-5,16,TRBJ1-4,CASSYMGAGGNEKLFF
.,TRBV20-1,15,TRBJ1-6,CSARVPGQQNSPLHF
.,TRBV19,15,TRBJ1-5,CASSITGSSNQPQHF
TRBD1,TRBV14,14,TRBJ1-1,CASSQEHRGAEAFF
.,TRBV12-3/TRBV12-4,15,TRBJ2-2,CASSLGGPNTGELFF
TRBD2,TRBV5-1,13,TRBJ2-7,CASGVAGDREQYF